This T cell receptor beta chain is drawn from a study of cytomegalovirus exposure and HLA in healthy donors. Whole-study findings and limits: Associated with HLA alleles at 0.05 false discovery rate in a later analysis were 16,951 TCR beta sequences. When presence/absence was analysed, sequencing depth was taken to be roughly uniform across donors. It was only CMV serostatus that was available as immune exposure information.

The PCR had 60 Vbeta and 13 Jbeta primers. Assay: immunoSEQ multiplex PCR; the TCRdb copy retains only in-frame clones and omits some. The data show 95,000 to 130,000 clones, around three quarters seen once. On this clone: Its antigen is still unknown.

V lost 3 bases, J lost 6 bases, and 9 bases stayed unmatched. Germline V lookup: CDR1 LGHNA, CDR2 YSLEER. CDR3 length: 17 residues. The rearrangement uses TRBV4-3 and TRBJ1-4; 11 positions match TRBD1. This clonotype was obtained from a man younger than 40 in good health and CMV-seropositive. Material for sequencing was PBMCs. The CDR3 sequence: CASSHRLPGQGDEKLFF. CDR3 DNA sequence: TGCGCCAGCAGCCACCGGCTACCGGGACAGGGGGATGAAAAACTGTTTTTT.